This T cell receptor beta chain was recovered during a study of T cell changes during pregnancy in multiple sclerosis. Libraries were prepared by immunoSEQ multiplex PCR; TCRdb keeps only in-frame clonotypes and omits some of them. Among some 40,000 clones listed, about 88% were seen once. V was pared by 4 bases and J by 6 bases, with 14 bases of the junction left unmatched. CDR1 and CDR2 from the germline V gene are SGHKS and YYEKEE (reference sequence). There are 17 residues in the CDR3. Sequenced material: CD8+ T cells from peripheral blood mononuclear cells, taken in the first trimester of pregnancy. The sequence was collected from a female donor with multiple sclerosis, enrolled in a pregnancy study. The chain is built from TRBV5-5 and TRBJ1-4; 8 nucleotides match TRBD1. CDR3 in amino acids: CASSVGVSGTGYEKLFF. The CDR3 coding sequence is TGTGCCAGCAGCGTGGGGGTGTCAGGGACAGGTTATGAAAAACTGTTTTTT. Looking up the rest from reference TRBV5-5 and TRBJ1-4 gives the full variable domain: DAGVTQSPTHLIKTRGQQVTLRCSPISGHKSVSWYQQVLGQGPQFIFQYYEKEERGRGNFPDRFSARQFPNYSSELNVNALLLGDSALYLCASSVGVSGTGYEKLFFGSGTQLSVL.